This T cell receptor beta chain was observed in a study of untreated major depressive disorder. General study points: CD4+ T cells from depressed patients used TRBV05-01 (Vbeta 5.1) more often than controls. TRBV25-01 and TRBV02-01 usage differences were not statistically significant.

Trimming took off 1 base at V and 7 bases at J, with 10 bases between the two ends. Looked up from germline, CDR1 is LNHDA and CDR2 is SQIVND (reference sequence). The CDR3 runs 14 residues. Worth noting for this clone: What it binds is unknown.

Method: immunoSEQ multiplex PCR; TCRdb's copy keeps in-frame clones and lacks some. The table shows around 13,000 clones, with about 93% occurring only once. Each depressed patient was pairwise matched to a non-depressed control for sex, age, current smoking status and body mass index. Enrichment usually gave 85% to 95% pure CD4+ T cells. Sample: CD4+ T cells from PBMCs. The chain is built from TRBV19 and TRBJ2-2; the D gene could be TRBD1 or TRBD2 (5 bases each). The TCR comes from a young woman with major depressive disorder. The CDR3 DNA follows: TGTGCCAGTAGTATAGGTTGGGACGTCGGGGAGCTGTTTTTT. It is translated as CASSIGWDVGELFF.